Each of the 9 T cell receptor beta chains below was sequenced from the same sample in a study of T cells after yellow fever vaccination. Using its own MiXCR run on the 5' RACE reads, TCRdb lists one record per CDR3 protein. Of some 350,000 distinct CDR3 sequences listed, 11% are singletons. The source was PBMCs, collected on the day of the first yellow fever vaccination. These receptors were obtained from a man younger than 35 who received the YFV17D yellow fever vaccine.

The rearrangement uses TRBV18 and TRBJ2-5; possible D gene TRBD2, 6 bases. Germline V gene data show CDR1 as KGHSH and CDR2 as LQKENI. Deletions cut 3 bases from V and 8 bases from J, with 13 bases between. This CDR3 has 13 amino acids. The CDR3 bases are TGTGCCAGCTCACCGCGCGGGACGAGAACCCAGTACTTC. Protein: CASSPRGTRTQYF.

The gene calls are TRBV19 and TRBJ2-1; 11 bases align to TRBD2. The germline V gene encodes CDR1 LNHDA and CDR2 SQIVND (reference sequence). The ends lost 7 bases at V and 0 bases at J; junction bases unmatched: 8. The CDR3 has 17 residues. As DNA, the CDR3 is TGTGCCAGTACCACCTTTAGCGGGGGGGTCTCCTACAATGAGCAGTTCTTC. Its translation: CASTTFSGGVSYNEQFF.

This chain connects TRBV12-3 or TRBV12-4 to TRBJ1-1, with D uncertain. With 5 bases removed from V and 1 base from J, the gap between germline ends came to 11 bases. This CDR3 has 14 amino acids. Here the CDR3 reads CASSLLTANTEAFF. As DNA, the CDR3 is TGTGCCAGCAGTCTTTTAACTGCGAACACTGAAGCTTTCTTT.

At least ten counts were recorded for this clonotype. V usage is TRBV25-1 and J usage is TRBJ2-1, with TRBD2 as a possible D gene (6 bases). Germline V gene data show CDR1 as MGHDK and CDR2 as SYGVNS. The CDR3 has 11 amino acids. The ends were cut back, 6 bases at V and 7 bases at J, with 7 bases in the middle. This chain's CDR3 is CASSGGNEQFF. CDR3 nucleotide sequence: TGTGCCAGCAGCGGAGGGAATGAGCAGTTCTTC.

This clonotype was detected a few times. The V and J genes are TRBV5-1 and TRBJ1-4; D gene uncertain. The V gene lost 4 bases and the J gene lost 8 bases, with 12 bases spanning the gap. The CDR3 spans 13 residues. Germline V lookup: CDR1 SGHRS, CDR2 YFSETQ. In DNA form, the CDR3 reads TGCGCCAGCAGCCATCCGGATCGGGAAAAACTGTTTTTT. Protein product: CASSHPDREKLFF.

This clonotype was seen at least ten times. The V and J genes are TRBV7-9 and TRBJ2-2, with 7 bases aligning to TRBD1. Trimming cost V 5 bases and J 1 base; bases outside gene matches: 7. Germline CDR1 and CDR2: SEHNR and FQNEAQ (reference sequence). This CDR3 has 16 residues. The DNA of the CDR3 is TGTGCCAGCAGCGAACGAGGGGGCCTGAACACCGGGGAGCTGTTTTTT. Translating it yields CASSERGGLNTGELFF.

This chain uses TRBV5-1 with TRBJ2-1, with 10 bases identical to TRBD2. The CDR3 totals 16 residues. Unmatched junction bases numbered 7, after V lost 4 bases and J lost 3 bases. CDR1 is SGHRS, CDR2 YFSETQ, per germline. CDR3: CASSRGASGGYNEQFF. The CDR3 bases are TGCGCCAGCAGCCGGGGAGCTAGCGGGGGCTACAATGAGCAGTTCTTC.

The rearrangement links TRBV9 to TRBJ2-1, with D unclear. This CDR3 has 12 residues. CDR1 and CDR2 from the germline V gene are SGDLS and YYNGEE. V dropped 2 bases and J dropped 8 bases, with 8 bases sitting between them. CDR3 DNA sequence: TGTGCCAGCAGCGTGGTTTCGGATGAGCAGTTCTTC. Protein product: CASSVVSDEQFF.

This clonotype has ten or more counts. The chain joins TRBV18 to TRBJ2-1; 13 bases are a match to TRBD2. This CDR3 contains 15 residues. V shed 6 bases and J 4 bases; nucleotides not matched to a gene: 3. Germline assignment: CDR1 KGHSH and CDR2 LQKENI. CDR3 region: CASSQLAGGYNEQFF. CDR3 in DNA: TGTGCCAGCTCGCAACTAGCGGGGGGGTACAATGAGCAGTTCTTC.